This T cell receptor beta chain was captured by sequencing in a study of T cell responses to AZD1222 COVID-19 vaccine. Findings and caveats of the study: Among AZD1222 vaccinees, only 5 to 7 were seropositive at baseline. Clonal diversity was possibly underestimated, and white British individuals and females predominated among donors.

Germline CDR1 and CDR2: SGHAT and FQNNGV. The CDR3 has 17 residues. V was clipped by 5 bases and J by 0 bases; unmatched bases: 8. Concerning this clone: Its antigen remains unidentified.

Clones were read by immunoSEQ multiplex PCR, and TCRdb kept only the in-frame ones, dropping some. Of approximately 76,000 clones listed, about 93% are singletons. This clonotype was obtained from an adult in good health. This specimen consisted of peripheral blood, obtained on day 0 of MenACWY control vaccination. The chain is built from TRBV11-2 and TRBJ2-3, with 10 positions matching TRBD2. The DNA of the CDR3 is TGTGCCAGCAGCGGTCGGACTAGCGGTAGGAGCACAGATACGCAGTATTTT. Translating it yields CASSGRTSGRSTDTQYF. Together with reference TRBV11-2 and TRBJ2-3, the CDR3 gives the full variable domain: EAGVAQSPRYKIIEKRQSVAFWCNPISGHATLYWYQQILGQGPKLLIQFQNNGVVDDSQLPKDRFSAERLKGVDSTLKIQPAKLEDSAVYLCASSGRTSGRSTDTQYFGPGTRLTVL.